These 24 T cell receptor beta chains were sequenced from one sample in a study of identical twins (dated by TCRdb to 2016 to 2017). Libraries were built with 5' RACE. TCRdb names Illumina HiSeq 2000 as the instrument used. TCRdb reprocessed the public reads (quality trimming at Q25 with fastp, clone calling with MiXCR) and kept in-frame beta chains. Each CDR3 protein gets just one entry, which takes the most common genes and DNA from the rows behind it. The sample records fewer than 550,000 distinct CDR3 sequences, roughly an eighth of which are singletons. Approximately 1% of the sample belongs to the ten largest clones. The same data also went into a second study, on yellow fever vaccine responses in identical twins.

The sample was CD4+ T cells sorted from blood. The receptor source for this set is a woman between 18 and 29 years old in good health.

DNA of the CDR3: TGTGCCACCACCCCCGGGACCCGGGTGGAGACTATCGAGCAGTACTTC. This translates into CATTPGTRVETIEQYF. This chain joins TRBV6-1 and TRBJ2-7, with D perhaps being TRBD1 or TRBD2 (5 bases each). The length of the CDR3 is 16 residues. Germline lookup yields CDR1 MNHNS and CDR2 SASEGT. The V end lost 10 bases, the J end lost 6 bases, and 28 bases lay between the germline ends.

This clonotype was counted a few times. The CDR3 sequence is CSARETATDTQYF. Here the CDR3 DNA reads TGCAGTGCTAGAGAGACAGCCACAGATACGCAGTATTTT. The rearrangement links TRBV20-1 to TRBJ2-3; D possibly corresponds to TRBD1 (5 bases). This CDR3 contains 13 residues. Looked up from germline, CDR1 is DFQATT and CDR2 is SNEGSKA (reference sequence). V dropped 0 bases and J dropped 2 bases, with 6 bases sitting between them.

The CDR3 nucleotides read TGTGCCAGCAGCCGAGGCCCGAGGGAGAGCGAAAAACTGTTTTTT. Encoded protein: CASSRGPRESEKLFF. The chain couples TRBV9 to TRBJ1-4; D ambiguous. V lost 4 bases and J 8 bases, leaving 18 bases between the germline ends. CDR1 is SGDLS, CDR2 YYNGEE, per germline. The CDR3 has 15 residues. Complete variable domain (other parts from reference TRBV9 and TRBJ1-4): DSGVTQTPKHLITATGQRVTLRCSPRSGDLSVYWYQQSLDQGLQFLIQYYNGEERAKGNILERFSAQQFPDLHSELNLSSLELGDSALYFCASSRGPRESEKLFFGSGTQLSVL.

This clonotype occurred many times. This chain joins TRBV29-1 and TRBJ2-1; D might be TRBD2 (5 bases). The CDR3 sequence is 11 residues long. Trimming removed 6 bases at V and 3 bases at J, with 6 bases between. Germline V gene lookup returns CDR1 SQVTM and CDR2 ANQGSEA. CDR3 sequence (DNA): TGCAGCGTCGGGGACTACAATGAGCAGTTCTTC. Amino acids: CSVGDYNEQFF.

The chain couples TRBV7-8 to TRBJ2-1; D is possibly TRBD1 (6 bases). The CDR3 is 15 amino acids. Germline V gene data show CDR1 as SGHVS and CDR2 as FQNEAQ. V dropped 0 bases and J dropped 7 bases, with 13 bases sitting between them. CDR3 sequence (DNA): TGTGCCAGCAGCTTAGCCACAGGGAAGGTGAATGAGCAGTTCTTC. Amino acid sequence: CASSLATGKVNEQFF.

The CDR3 DNA sequence: TGTGCCAGCAGCTTAGTCGCGCTTGGGCAAGAGACCCAGTACTTC. This gives the protein CASSLVALGQETQYF. The chain joins TRBV7-2 to TRBJ2-5; D is ambiguous. The CDR3 length is 15 residues. CDR1 is SGHTA and CDR2 is FQGNSA in the germline V gene. Trimming stripped 1 base from V and 2 bases from J, with 11 bases between.

This clonotype was seen repeatedly, ten times or more. V is TRBV7-9 and J is TRBJ1-1; D is ambiguous. V lost 5 bases and J lost 3, with 13 bases in between. This CDR3 is built from 14 residues. Looked up from germline, CDR1 is SEHNR and CDR2 is FQNEAQ (reference sequence). CDR3 nucleotides: TGTGCCAGCAGCCCCCTGAGGTCAGACACTGAAGCTTTCTTT. It yields the protein CASSPLRSDTEAFF.

This chain joins TRBV24-1 and TRBJ2-7, with 7 nucleotides matching TRBD1. Trimming at V came to 2 bases and at J to 1 base, leaving 7 bases not matched to a gene. Germline CDR1 KGHDR, CDR2 SFDVKD. CDR3 length: 16 amino acids. The CDR3 region has the DNA TGTGCCACCAGTGATTCCCCTCGGACAGGTTCCTACGAGCAGTACTTC. Translated, it gives CATSDSPRTGSYEQYF.

This clonotype occurred a few times. The genes are TRBV2 and TRBJ1-1; the D is unclear. The CDR3 loop spans 13 amino acids. Germline-derived CDR1 and CDR2 are SNHLY and FYNNEI. Trimming pared 3 bases from V and 6 bases from J, leaving 11 bases between. This CDR3 is CASSEVRGSEAFF. The CDR3 DNA reads as TGTGCCAGCAGTGAGGTTCGTGGGTCTGAAGCTTTCTTT.

This clonotype was counted a few times. The rearrangement joins TRBV2 to TRBJ2-4; D uncertain. CDR1 is SNHLY, CDR2 FYNNEI, per germline. CDR3 size: 15 residues. With 8 bases removed from V and 0 bases from J, the gap between germline ends came to 14 bases. The DNA for the CDR3 is TGTGCCAGCGCCCCAGACACACTAGCCAAAAACATTCAGTACTTC. It specifies CASAPDTLAKNIQYF.

This clonotype was seen a handful of times. This chain links TRBV2 with TRBJ2-7, with D tentatively TRBD1 or TRBD2 (5 bases each). V was shortened by 7 bases and J by 4 bases, with 11 bases between the two germline ends. The CDR3 has 12 amino acids. Germline lookup yields CDR1 SNHLY and CDR2 FYNNEI. The DNA of the CDR3 is TGTGCCAGCACCGGGACCTTTTACGAGCAGTACTTC. Protein product: CASTGTFYEQYF.

The genes are TRBV12-3 or TRBV12-4 and TRBJ2-4; D is unclear. The CDR3 contains 14 residues. V lost 8 bases and J lost 0, with 11 bases in between. The CDR3: CASGEILAKNIQYF. The DNA for the CDR3 is TGTGCCAGCGGGGAAATACTAGCCAAAAACATTCAGTACTTC.

This clonotype was detected only a few times. V gene TRBV12-3 or TRBV12-4 combines with J gene TRBJ2-5, with a possible D match to TRBD2 (5 bases). V was shortened by 3 bases and J by 0 bases, with 11 bases between the two germline ends. The CDR3 length is 15 residues. The CDR3 bases are TGTGCCAGCAGTTTCGGGGTGGGGTACCAAGAGACCCAGTACTTC. Its protein product is CASSFGVGYQETQYF.

The gene calls are TRBV18 and TRBJ1-5, with TRBD1 matching 8 bases. The CDR3 has 15 residues. Germline V gene sequence: CDR1 KGHSH, CDR2 LQKENI. The V gene end was trimmed by 4 bases and the J gene end by 6 bases; junction bases not matched to a gene: 8. This CDR3 reads CASSLGTGGFQPQHF. CDR3 coding DNA: TGTGCCAGCTCACTAGGGACAGGAGGGTTTCAGCCCCAGCATTTT.

This clonotype came up a few times. This chain uses TRBV5-1 with TRBJ2-3; 15 positions agree with TRBD2. CDR3 length: 16 residues. The trim removed 4 bases at V and 3 bases at J, leaving 3 bases unmatched. In germline, CDR1 is SGHRS, CDR2 YFSETQ. CDR3 amino acids: CASSAGLAGGTDTQYF. CDR3 in DNA: TGCGCCAGCAGCGCGGGACTAGCGGGGGGAACAGATACGCAGTATTTT. The variable domain in full, completed from reference TRBV5-1 and TRBJ2-3, reads KAGVTQTPRYLIKTRGQQVTLSCSPISGHRSVSWYQQTPGQGLQFLFEYFSETQRNKGNFPGRFSGRQFSNSRSEMNVSTLELGDSALYLCASSAGLAGGTDTQYFGPGTRLTVL.

This clonotype occurred a few times. The chain carries TRBV27 and TRBJ2-7; TRBD2 matches 8 bases. In germline, CDR1 is MNHEY, CDR2 SMNVEV (reference sequence). The V gene end was trimmed by 6 bases and the J gene end by 5 bases; junction bases not matched to a gene: 9. This CDR3 has 14 amino acids. The CDR3 DNA follows: TGTGCCAGCAGCCCAAGGAGCGGGGGCCACGAGCAGTACTTC. It encodes CASSPRSGGHEQYF.

This clonotype was picked up a small number of times. The genes are TRBV20-1 and TRBJ2-1, with 10 positions matching TRBD2. The CDR3 length is 18 residues. J lost 0 bases, V lost 1 base, and 9 bases had no gene match. Germline V gene sequence: CDR1 DFQATT, CDR2 SNEGSKA (reference sequence). The chain's CDR3 is CSARAISGGTTSYNEQFF. The CDR3 DNA sequence: TGCAGTGCTAGAGCGATTAGCGGGGGGACCACCTCCTACAATGAGCAGTTCTTC.

This chain joins TRBV30 and TRBJ2-2; possibly TRBD1 for D (6 bases). The CDR3 loop spans 14 amino acids. The V gene's germline CDR1 is GTSNPN and CDR2 SVGIG (reference sequence). Trimming removed 3 bases at V and 3 bases at J, with 11 bases between. The CDR3 DNA reads as TGTGCCTGGAGCGGGACACTGGACACCGGGGAGCTGTTTTTT. Protein product: CAWSGTLDTGELFF.

The chain recombines TRBV9 with TRBJ2-7, with 7 bases lining up with TRBD1. CDR1 SGDLS and CDR2 YYNGEE come from the germline V gene. The CDR3 extends over 15 amino acids. V lost 0 bases to trimming and J lost 6 bases; unmatched junction nucleotides: 9. CDR3 in amino acids: CASSVGWRQGSEQYF. CDR3 nucleotides: TGTGCCAGCAGCGTAGGGTGGAGACAGGGAAGCGAGCAGTACTTC. Drawing the rest from reference TRBV9 and TRBJ2-7, the complete variable domain is DSGVTQTPKHLITATGQRVTLRCSPRSGDLSVYWYQQSLDQGLQFLIQYYNGEERAKGNILERFSAQQFPDLHSELNLSSLELGDSALYFCASSVGWRQGSEQYFGPGTRLTVT.

The sample holds a few counts of this clonotype. The J gene is TRBJ2-1, the V gene TRBV9, with TRBD1 as a possible D gene (6 bases). Trimming cost V 2 bases and J 2 bases, with 11 bases left between them. CDR3 size: 15 residues. Germline V gene data show CDR1 as SGDLS and CDR2 as YYNGEE. The CDR3 DNA reads TGTGCCAGCAGCGTCGTCCCAGGGGCCTACAATGAGCAGTTCTTC. It translates to CASSVVPGAYNEQFF.

This clonotype was seen only a few times. The genes are TRBV10-3 and TRBJ2-4; D not resolved. Germline V CDR1 and CDR2: ENHRY, SYGVKD. This CDR3 has 13 residues. The germline V and J ends were trimmed by 4 bases and 9 bases, with 13 bases remaining between them. CDR3 sequence: CAISAHPQGIQYF. The CDR3 DNA reads TGTGCCATCAGTGCGCACCCGCAAGGCATTCAGTACTTC.

This clonotype showed up just a few times. The V and J genes are TRBV4-2 and TRBJ2-3, with 12 bases identical to TRBD2. J gave up 1 base and V 1 base, and 6 bases lay outside the gene matches. The CDR3 loop spans 18 amino acids. The germline V gene has CDR1 LGHNA and CDR2 YNFKEQ. The CDR3 sequence is CASSQVASGGAGTDTQYF. The CDR3 DNA sequence: TGTGCCAGCAGCCAAGTGGCTAGCGGGGGGGCAGGCACAGATACGCAGTATTTT.

This clonotype was recorded many times. This chain joins TRBV10-3 and TRBJ2-5; D possibly uses TRBD1 or TRBD2 (6 bases each). Germline V lookup: CDR1 ENHRY, CDR2 SYGVKD. V dropped 8 bases and J dropped 5 bases, with 21 bases sitting between them. The CDR3 extends over 15 amino acids. The CDR3 DNA reads TGTGCCATCGGCCCAGGGGAGGCGGTGGAGGAGACCCAGTACTTC. Translated: CAIGPGEAVEETQYF.

V and J are TRBV15 and TRBJ1-4, with D unclear. CDR1 LNHNV and CDR2 YYDKDF come from the germline V gene (reference sequence). The CDR3 has 12 amino acids. V was trimmed by 0 bases and J by 8 bases, leaving 4 bases between them. The CDR3 DNA reads as TGTGCCACCAGCAGAGATAGGGAAAAACTGTTTTTT. This encodes CATSRDREKLFF.